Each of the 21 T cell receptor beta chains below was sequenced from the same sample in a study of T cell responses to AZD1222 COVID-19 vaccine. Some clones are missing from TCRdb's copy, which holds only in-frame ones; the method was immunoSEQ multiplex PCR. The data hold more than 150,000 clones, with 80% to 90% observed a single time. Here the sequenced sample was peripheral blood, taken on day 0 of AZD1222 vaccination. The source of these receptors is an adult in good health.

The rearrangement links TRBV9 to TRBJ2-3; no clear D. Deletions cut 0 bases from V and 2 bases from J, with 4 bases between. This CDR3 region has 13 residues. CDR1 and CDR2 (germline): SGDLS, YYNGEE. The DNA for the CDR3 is TGTGCCAGCAGCGTAGTAGCCACAGATACGCAGTATTTT. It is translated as CASSVVATDTQYF.

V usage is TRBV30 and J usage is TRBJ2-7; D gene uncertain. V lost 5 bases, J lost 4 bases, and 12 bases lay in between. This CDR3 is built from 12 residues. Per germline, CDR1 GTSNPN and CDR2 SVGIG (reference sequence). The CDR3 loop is CAWGNSYYEQYF. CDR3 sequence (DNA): TGTGCCTGGGGAAACTCCTATTACGAGCAGTACTTC.

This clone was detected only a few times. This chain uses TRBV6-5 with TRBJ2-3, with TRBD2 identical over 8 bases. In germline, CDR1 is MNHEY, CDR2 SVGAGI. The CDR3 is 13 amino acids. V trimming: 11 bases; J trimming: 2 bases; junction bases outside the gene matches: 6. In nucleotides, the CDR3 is TGTGCCTCTGGCGGGAGGTTCACAGATACGCAGTATTTT. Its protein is CASGGRFTDTQYF.

In DNA form, the CDR3 reads TGTGCCAGCAGTTACGGGGCAGGTGGTCAGCCCCAGCATTTT. Encoded protein: CASSYGAGGQPQHF. V usage is TRBV6-6 and J usage is TRBJ1-5; tentatively, D is TRBD1 (5 bases). The germline V gene has CDR1 MNHNY and CDR2 SVGAGI (reference sequence). The CDR3 is 14 residues long. The germline V and J ends were trimmed by 2 bases and 6 bases, with 11 bases remaining between them.

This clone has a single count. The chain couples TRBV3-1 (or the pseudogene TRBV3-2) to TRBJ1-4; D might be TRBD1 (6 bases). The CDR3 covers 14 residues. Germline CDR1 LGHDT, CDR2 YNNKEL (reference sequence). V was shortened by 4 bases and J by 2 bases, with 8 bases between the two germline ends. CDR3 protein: CASSLQGTNEKLFF. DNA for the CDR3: TGTGCCAGCAGCCTACAGGGCACTAATGAAAAACTGTTTTTT.

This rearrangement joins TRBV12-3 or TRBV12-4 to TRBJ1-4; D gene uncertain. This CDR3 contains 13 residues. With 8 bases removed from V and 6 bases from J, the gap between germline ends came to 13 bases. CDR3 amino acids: CASLAHGDEKLFF. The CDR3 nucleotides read TGTGCCAGCCTTGCGCACGGGGATGAAAAACTGTTTTTT.

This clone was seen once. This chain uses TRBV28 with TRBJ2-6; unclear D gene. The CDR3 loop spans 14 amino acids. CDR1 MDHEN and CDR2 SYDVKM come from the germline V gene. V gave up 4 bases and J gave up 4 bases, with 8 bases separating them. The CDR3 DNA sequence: TGTGCCAGCAGTTCCGTCGTGGGGGCCAACGTCCTGACTTTC. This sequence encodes CASSSVVGANVLTF.

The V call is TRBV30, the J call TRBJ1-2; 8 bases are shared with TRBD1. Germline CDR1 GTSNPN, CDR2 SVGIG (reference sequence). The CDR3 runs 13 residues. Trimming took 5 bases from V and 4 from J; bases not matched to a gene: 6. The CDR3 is CAWAQTGAYGYTF. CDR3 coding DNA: TGTGCCTGGGCCCAGACAGGGGCCTATGGCTACACCTTC.

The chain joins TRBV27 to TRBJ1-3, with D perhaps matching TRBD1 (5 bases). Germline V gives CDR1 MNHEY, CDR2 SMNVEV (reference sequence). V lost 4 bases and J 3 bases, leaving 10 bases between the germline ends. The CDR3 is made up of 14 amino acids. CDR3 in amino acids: CASSSTGFGNTIYF. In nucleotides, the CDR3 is TGTGCCAGCAGTTCAACAGGATTTGGAAACACCATATATTTT.

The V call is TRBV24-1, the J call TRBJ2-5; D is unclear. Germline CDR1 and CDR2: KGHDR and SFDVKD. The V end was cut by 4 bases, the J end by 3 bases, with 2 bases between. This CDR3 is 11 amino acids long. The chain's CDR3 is CATSEEETQYF. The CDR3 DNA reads TGTGCCACCAGTGAAGAAGAGACCCAGTACTTC.

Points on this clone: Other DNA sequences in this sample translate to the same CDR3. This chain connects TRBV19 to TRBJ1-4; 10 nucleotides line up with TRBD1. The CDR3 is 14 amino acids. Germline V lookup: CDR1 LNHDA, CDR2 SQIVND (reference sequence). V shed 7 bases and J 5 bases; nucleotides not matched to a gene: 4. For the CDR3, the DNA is TGTGCCAGTAATCGGGGACAGGGGAATGAAAAACTGTTTTTT. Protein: CASNRGQGNEKLFF.

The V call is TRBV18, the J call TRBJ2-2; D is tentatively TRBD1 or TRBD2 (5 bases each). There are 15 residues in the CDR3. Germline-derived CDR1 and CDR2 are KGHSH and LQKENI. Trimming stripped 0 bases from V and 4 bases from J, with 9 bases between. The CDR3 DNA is TGTGCCAGCTCACCACCGGGGACCCTCACCGGGGAGCTGTTTTTT. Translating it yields CASSPPGTLTGELFF.

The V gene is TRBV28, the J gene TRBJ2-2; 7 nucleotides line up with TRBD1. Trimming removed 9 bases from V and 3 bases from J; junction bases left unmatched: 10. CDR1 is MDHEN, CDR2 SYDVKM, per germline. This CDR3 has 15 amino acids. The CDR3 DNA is TGTGCCAGTCGGCAGGCAGGGGGAGACACCGGGGAGCTGTTTTTT. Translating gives CASRQAGGDTGELFF. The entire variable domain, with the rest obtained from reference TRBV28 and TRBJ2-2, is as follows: DVKVTQSSRYLVKRTGEKVFLECVQDMDHENMFWYRQDPGLGLRLIYFSYDVKMKEKGDIPEGYSVSREKKERFSLILESASTNQTSMYLCASRQAGGDTGELFFGEGSRLTVL.

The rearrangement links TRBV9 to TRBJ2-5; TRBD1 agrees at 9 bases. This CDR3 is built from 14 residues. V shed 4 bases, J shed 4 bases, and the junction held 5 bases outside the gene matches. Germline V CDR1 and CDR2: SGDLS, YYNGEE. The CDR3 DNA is TGTGCCAGCAGCCCGAGGACAGGGGTAGAGACCCAGTACTTC. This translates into CASSPRTGVETQYF.

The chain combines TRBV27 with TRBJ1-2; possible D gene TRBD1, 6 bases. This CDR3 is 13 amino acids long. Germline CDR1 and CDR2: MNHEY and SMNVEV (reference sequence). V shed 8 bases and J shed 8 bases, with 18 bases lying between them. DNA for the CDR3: TGTGCCAGCGGATACAGGGAAGGGTCAGGCTACACCTTC. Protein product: CASGYREGSGYTF.

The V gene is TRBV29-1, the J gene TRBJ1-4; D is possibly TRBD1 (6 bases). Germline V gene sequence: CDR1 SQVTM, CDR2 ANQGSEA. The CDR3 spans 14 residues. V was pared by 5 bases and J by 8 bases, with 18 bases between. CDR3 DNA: TGCAGCGTTAGCAGGTCAGGGGCCGGCGAAAAACTGTTTTTT. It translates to CSVSRSGAGEKLFF.

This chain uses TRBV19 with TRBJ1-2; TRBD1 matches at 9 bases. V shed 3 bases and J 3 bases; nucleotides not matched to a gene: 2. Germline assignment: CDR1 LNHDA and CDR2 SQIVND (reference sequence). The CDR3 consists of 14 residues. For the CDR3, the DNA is TGTGCCAGTAGTATTTGGGACAGGGACTATGGCTACACCTTC. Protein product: CASSIWDRDYGYTF.

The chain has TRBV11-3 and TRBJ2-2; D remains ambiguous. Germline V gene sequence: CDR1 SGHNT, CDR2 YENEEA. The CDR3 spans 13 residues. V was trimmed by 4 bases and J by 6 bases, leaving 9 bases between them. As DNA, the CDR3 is TGTGCCAGCAGCTCCCGGGCCTCCGGGGAGCTGTTTTTT. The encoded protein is CASSSRASGELFF.

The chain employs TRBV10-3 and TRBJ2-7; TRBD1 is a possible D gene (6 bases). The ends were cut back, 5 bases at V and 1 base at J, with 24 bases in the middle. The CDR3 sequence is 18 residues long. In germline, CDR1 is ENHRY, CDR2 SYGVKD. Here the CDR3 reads CAISLVGPGDLGSYEQYF. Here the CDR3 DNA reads TGTGCCATCAGTCTCGTAGGTCCAGGGGATTTAGGGTCCTACGAGCAGTACTTC.

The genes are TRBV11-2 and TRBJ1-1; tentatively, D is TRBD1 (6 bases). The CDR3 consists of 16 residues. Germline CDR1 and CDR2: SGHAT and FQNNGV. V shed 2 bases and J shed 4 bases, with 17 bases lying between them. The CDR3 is CASSLTQQGLGTEAFF. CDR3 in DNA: TGTGCCAGCAGCTTAACCCAACAGGGACTGGGCACTGAAGCTTTCTTT.

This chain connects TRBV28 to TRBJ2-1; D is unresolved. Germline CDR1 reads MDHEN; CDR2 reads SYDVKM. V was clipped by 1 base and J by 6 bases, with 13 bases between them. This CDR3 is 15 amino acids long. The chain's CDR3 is CASSLSTGPINEQFF. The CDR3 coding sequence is TGTGCCAGCAGTTTATCAACCGGACCCATCAATGAGCAGTTCTTC.